The T cell receptor (beta chain) described here comes from a study of blood T cell repertoires in COVID-19. Methods used by the authors: Amplification of reference gene primers was used by the study to estimate nucleated cell counts. Only in-frame clones appear in the TCRdb table, and some are missing; sequencing was by immunoSEQ multiplex PCR. The V and J calls and clone size come from that table; D and trimming were worked out from the DNA. The sample includes around 190,000 clones, about nine tenths of them seen just once. The ends were cut back, 3 bases at V and 5 bases at J, with 10 bases in the middle. This CDR3 spans 13 amino acids. Germline lookup yields CDR1 SGHTA and CDR2 FQGTGA.

This rearrangement joins TRBV7-3 to TRBJ2-5; possibly TRBD2 for D (6 bases). This TCR came from a man younger than 35 who had recovered from COVID-19. Sequenced sample: peripheral blood. This CDR3 reads CASSFGGIETQYF. The CDR3 bases are TGTGCCAGCAGCTTTGGCGGGATTGAGACCCAGTACTTC.